The rows below give T cell receptor beta chains drawn from one sample of a study of breast tumors, draining lymph nodes, adjacent tissues. TCRdb analysed the multiplex PCR reads with MiXCR anew, one entry per CDR3 protein. The sample contains hundreds of thousands of distinct CDR3 sequences, 32% of which appear only once. The sequenced sample consisted of axillary lymph node tissue. Receptor source: a female donor with breast cancer. Some clones in this sample may be carry-over from other donors' samples. Both conserved end residues are part of each CDR3. D genes are given only for firm matches. A row's size may be missing; if present it is once, few, many or a size class.

clone_size: many; v_call: TRBV25-1; j_call: TRBJ2-6; d_call: TRBD2; cdr3_aa: CASSEGILAGRGRSGANVLTF; cdr3_nt: TGTGCCAGCAGTGAAGGCATCTTAGCGGGGCGGGGTAGGTCTGGGGCCAACGTCCTGACTTTC
clone_size: once; v_call: TRBV19; j_call: TRBJ2-2; d_call: TRBD1; cdr3_aa: CASSAGQGSGELFF; cdr3_nt: TGTGCCAGTAGTGCTGGACAGGGATCCGGGGAGCTGTTTTTT
clone_size: NA; v_call: TRBV10-3; j_call: TRBJ1-4; d_call: NA; cdr3_aa: CAISDLRTVNNEKLFF; cdr3_nt: TGTGCCATCAGTGACCTGAGGACAGTCAATAATGAAAAACTGTTTTTT
clone_size: NA; v_call: TRBV6-5; j_call: TRBJ2-2; d_call: TRBD2; cdr3_aa: CASSPPATGRVNTGELFF; cdr3_nt: TGTGCCAGCAGTCCCCCAGCGACCGGGAGGGTAAACACCGGGGAGCTGTTTTTT
clone_size: NA; v_call: TRBV10-3; j_call: TRBJ2-3; d_call: NA; cdr3_aa: CAISESAGSDTQYF; cdr3_nt: TGTGCCATCAGTGAGTCCGCCGGGTCAGATACGCAGTATTTT
clone_size: NA; v_call: TRBV24-1; j_call: TRBJ1-1; d_call: NA; cdr3_aa: CATSAPDQGYNEAFF; cdr3_nt: TGTGCCACCAGTGCTCCGGACCAGGGGTACAATGAAGCTTTCTTT
clone_size: many; v_call: TRBV12-3/TRBV12-4; j_call: TRBJ2-7; d_call: NA; cdr3_aa: CASSSSRGSYEQYF; cdr3_nt: TGTGCCAGCAGTTCCTCGCGGGGTTCCTACGAGCAGTACTTC
clone_size: NA; v_call: TRBV2; j_call: TRBJ1-3; d_call: TRBD1; cdr3_aa: CASRRDSGNTIYF; cdr3_nt: TGTGCCAGCAGAAGGGACAGTGGAAACACCATATATTTT
clone_size: many; v_call: TRBV6-5; j_call: TRBJ2-3; d_call: TRBD2; cdr3_aa: CASRFGLAVGTDTQYF; cdr3_nt: TGTGCCAGCAGGTTTGGGCTAGCGGTGGGGACAGATACGCAGTATTTT
clone_size: NA; v_call: TRBV18; j_call: TRBJ2-7; d_call: TRBD2; cdr3_aa: CASSPGLVYEQDF; cdr3_nt: TGTGCCAGCTCACCCGGACTAGTCTACGAGCAGGACTTC
clone_size: NA; v_call: TRBV4-3; j_call: TRBJ2-3; d_call: NA; cdr3_aa: CASSQDQQGYNEQYF; cdr3_nt: TGCGCCAGCAGCCAAGACCAGCAGGGGTACAATGAGCAGTATTTT